The present T cell receptor beta chain was sequenced within a study of response to subunit inactivated influenza vaccine. The CDR3 is 14 amino acids. Losses at the gene ends were 5 bases for V and 5 bases for J; bases not matched to a gene: 9. Germline CDR1 reads MNHNS; CDR2 reads SASEGT. TCRdb re-derived calls from the RT-PCR reads in MiXCR, one entry per CDR3 protein. The table shows about 240,000 distinct CDR3 sequences, with 12% occurring only once. This clonotype was observed a handful of times. The V and J genes are TRBV6-1 and TRBJ2-7; the match to TRBD1 covers 7 bases. The clonotype was recovered from a man between 50 and 59 years old who received an inactivated influenza vaccine. The specimen comprised non-naive T cells sorted from PBMCs, sampled roughly 15 days before vaccination. CDR3 DNA sequence: TGTGCCAGCAGTAAAGGGGACAGTACCCACGAGCAGTACTTC. Protein product: CASSKGDSTHEQYF.